The sequence of this T cell receptor beta chain was determined in a study of low-dose radiotherapy and immunotherapy resistance in tumors. Turning to the study itself: A total of 13 Gy over 26 weeks was given to Cohort 2 as 1 Gy per fraction every two weeks. It was every two weeks, one day before radiation and immunotherapy, that intravenous cyclophosphamide 200 mg/m2 was given. Oral aspirin at 300 mg was taken daily by patients for four cycles, beginning on cycle 1 day 1.

TRAV and TRBV primers primed cDNA for both TCRalpha and TCRbeta. A constant-region primer paired with the V-primer adapter amplified TCRs over 20 PCR cycles. TCRdb re-analysed the reads in MiXCR, keeping a single row per CDR3 protein. The top ten clones hold under 7.5% of a sample with some 82,000 distinct CDR3 sequences, about 20% of them seen once. Time point described: before trial treatment. This clonotype was observed many times. This TCR was sampled from a male donor with prostate cancer. This material consisted of PBMCs, taken before treatment.

This CDR3 reads CASSYQDPLTGELFF. CDR3 nucleotide sequence: TGTGCCAGCAGTTACCAGGACCCCCTAACCGGGGAGCTGTTTTTT. V and J are TRBV6-2 or TRBV6-3 and TRBJ2-2, with unresolved D. This CDR3 comprises 15 residues. Germline V CDR1 and CDR2: MNHEY, SVGEGT. V was trimmed by 2 bases and J by 5 bases, leaving 12 bases between them.